This is a list of T cell receptor beta chains from one sample in a study of cytomegalovirus exposure and HLA in healthy donors. TCRdb keeps only in-frame clones here, not all; method: immunoSEQ multiplex PCR. The repertoire consists of 55,000 to 75,000 clones, with around 74% occurring once and the leading ten covering around 7.3%. The sequenced material came from PBMCs. The receptors were gathered from a woman aged 25-40 years in good health and CMV-seropositive. Each CDR3 is given with its conserved first and last residue. The D gene is left open where the match is weak. Part of the rows lack a size; the others show once, few, many or a class for expanded clones.

>.|TRBV6-5|TRBD1|TRBJ1-5
TGTGCCAGCAGTGCTAAAACAGGGGTTCAGCCCCAGCATTTT
CASSAKTGVQPQHF
>.|TRBV6-1|TRBD1|TRBJ2-5
TGTGCCAGCAGTGACAGGGGGCAATCGGTGGGGGAGACCCAGTACTTC
CASSDRGQSVGETQYF
>.|TRBV27|TRBD2|TRBJ2-2
TGTGCCAGCAGGGGACTAGCGGGTACGAACACCGGGGAGCTGTTTTTT
CASRGLAGTNTGELFF
>once|TRBV19|TRBD2|TRBJ2-4
TGTGCCTCACGGACTAGCGGAGCCAAAAACATTCAGTACTTC
CASRTSGAKNIQYF
>once|TRBV27|TRBD2|TRBJ2-1
TGTGCCAGCAGTTCTAGCGGGCCGGTCTACAATGAGCAGTTCTTC
CASSSSGPVYNEQFF
>.|TRBV6-1|TRBD1|TRBJ1-2
TGTGCCAGCAGTGCGCGACAGGGTAGGGGGTTTTACTATGGCTACACCTTC
CASSARQGRGFYYGYTF
>.|TRBV28|TRBD1|TRBJ2-7
TGTGCCAGCAGTTCCTGGGACAGCCTCTCCTACGAGCAGTACTTC
CASSSWDSLSYEQYF
>.|TRBV5-6|.|TRBJ2-7
TGTGCCAGCAGCTTGGTGCGGGGCTCCTACGAGCAGTACTTC
CASSLVRGSYEQYF
>few|TRBV6-8|TRBD1|TRBJ2-2
TGTGCCAGCAGACATCCCTTCGGACAGGGGGCATGGGCGGACACCGGGGAGCTGTTTTTT
CASRHPFGQGAWADTGELFF
>.|TRBV28|.|TRBJ2-5
TGTGCCAGCAGTTTAAAGGGGGGGGGCGGAGAGACCCAGTACTTC
CASSLKGGGGETQYF
>.|TRBV29-1|TRBD1|TRBJ2-5
TGCAGCGTGCTGACAGGGGGCGAGGAGACCCAGTACTTC
CSVLTGGEETQYF